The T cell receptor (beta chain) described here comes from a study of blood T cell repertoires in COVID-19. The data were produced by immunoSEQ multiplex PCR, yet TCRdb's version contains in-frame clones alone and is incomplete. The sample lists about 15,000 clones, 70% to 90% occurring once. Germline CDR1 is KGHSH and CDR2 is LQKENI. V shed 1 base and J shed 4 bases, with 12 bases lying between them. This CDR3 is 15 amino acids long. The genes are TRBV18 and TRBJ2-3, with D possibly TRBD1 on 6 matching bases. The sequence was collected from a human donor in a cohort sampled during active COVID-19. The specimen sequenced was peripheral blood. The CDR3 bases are TGTGCCAGCTCACCACAGACAGGAACGGCAGATACGCAGTATTTT. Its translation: CASSPQTGTADTQYF.